Sequencing of this TCR beta chain was carried out in a study of blood T cell repertoires in COVID-19. Study context: Whether acute or convalescent, the COVID-19 samples came from the United States, Italy and Spain. T cells, B-cell-depleted T cells, or PBMCs supplied cDNA or gDNA.

Using immunoSEQ multiplex PCR, the repertoire was profiled, and TCRdb retains in-frame clones only, with some absent. The sample has over 400,000 clones, 70% to 90% seen once. The CDR3 extends over 17 amino acids. CDR1 is LGHDT and CDR2 is YNNKEL in the germline V gene (reference sequence). The V gene end was trimmed by 2 bases and the J gene end by 7 bases; junction bases not matched to a gene: 10. This sequence was found in a human donor in a cohort sampled during active COVID-19. The sequenced material came from peripheral blood. The chain is built from TRBV3-1 (or the pseudogene TRBV3-2) and TRBJ1-4, with TRBD1 matching 10 bases. CDR3 sequence (DNA): TGTGCCAGCAGCCAATTCCCTGACAGGGGGCTCAGTGAAAAACTGTTTTTT. This gives the protein CASSQFPDRGLSEKLFF.